Shown below are 10 T cell receptor beta chains from a single sample sequenced in a study of blood T cell repertoires in COVID-19. Clones were sequenced by immunoSEQ multiplex PCR, and TCRdb holds only the in-frame ones, with some missing. The sample gives fewer than 150,000 clones, about 88% of which show up once; about 11% is in the top ten. Specimen: peripheral blood. These receptors were obtained from a man aged 50 to 60 with active or convalescent COVID-19.

This clone was seen once. The chain is built from TRBV6-5 and TRBJ1-4, with a tentative D call TRBD1 (5 bases). Trimming took 3 bases from V and 6 from J, leaving 11 bases between them. Germline values: CDR1 MNHEY, CDR2 SVGAGI. The CDR3 is made up of 14 amino acids. The CDR3 bases are TGTGCCAGCAGTTATTCGGGGGTGGATGAAAAACTGTTTTTT. Protein sequence: CASSYSGVDEKLFF.

This chain connects TRBV4-2 to TRBJ2-1; 10 nucleotides align to TRBD2. The CDR3 contains 17 residues. CDR1 is LGHNA and CDR2 is YNFKEQ in the germline V gene. With 4 bases clipped from V and 4 bases from J, the junction kept 10 bases outside the gene matches. The CDR3 bases are TGTGCCAGCAGCCCCACGTCCGGGACTAGCGAGTACAATGAGCAGTTCTTC. Its translation is CASSPTSGTSEYNEQFF.

The chain uses TRBV5-5 and TRBJ2-2, with TRBD1 as a possible D gene (5 bases). V lost 5 bases, J lost 0 bases, and 17 bases lay in between. CDR3 length: 17 residues. Per germline, CDR1 SGHKS and CDR2 YYEKEE (reference sequence). CDR3 region: CASSPWGFTANTGELFF. The CDR3 region has the DNA TGTGCCAGCAGTCCGTGGGGCTTTACAGCGAACACCGGGGAGCTGTTTTTT. Supplemented by reference TRBV5-5 and TRBJ2-2, the full variable domain reads DAGVTQSPTHLIKTRGQQVTLRCSPISGHKSVSWYQQVLGQGPQFIFQYYEKEERGRGNFPDRFSARQFPNYSSELNVNALLLGDSALYLCASSPWGFTANTGELFFGEGSRLTVL.

The J gene is TRBJ1-4, the V gene TRBV29-1; D ambiguous. Trimming removed 7 bases from V and 2 bases from J, with 11 bases in between. The CDR3 runs 13 residues. The germline V gene has CDR1 SQVTM and CDR2 ANQGSEA. CDR3 coding DNA: TGCAGCGCCGCTCCGGGGACTAATGAAAAACTGTTTTTT. Its protein is CSAAPGTNEKLFF.

This chain links TRBV7-3 with TRBJ1-1; D gene uncertain. Trimming left V 6 bases short and J 1 base short, with 9 bases between. The CDR3 has 13 amino acids. The V gene's germline CDR1 is SGHTA and CDR2 FQGTGA. The chain's CDR3 is CASRLTENTEAFF. As DNA, the CDR3 is TGTGCCAGCAGGTTGACTGAGAACACTGAAGCTTTCTTT.

This chain links TRBV7-3 with TRBJ2-1, with 9 bases matching TRBD2. The CDR3 is made up of 15 amino acids. From germline, CDR1 is SGHTA and CDR2 FQGTGA. The V and J ends lost 3 bases and 8 bases, in that order; junction bases with no gene match: 8. CDR3 sequence (DNA): TGTGCCAGCAGCTTTCAGGCGGGAGGGCCCCATGAGCAGTTCTTC. It yields the protein CASSFQAGGPHEQFF. Complete variable domain (other parts from reference TRBV7-3 and TRBJ2-1): GAGVSQTPSNKVTEKGKYVELRCDPISGHTALYWYRQSLGQGPEFLIYFQGTGAADDSGLPNDRFFAVRPEGSVSTLKIQRTERGDSAVYLCASSFQAGGPHEQFFGPGTRLTVL.

V usage is TRBV5-1 and J usage is TRBJ2-7; D gene ambiguous. Between the trimmed V and J ends, which lost 1 base and 3 bases, there was a span of 8 bases. CDR1 and CDR2 from the germline V gene are SGHRS and YFSETQ. This CDR3 spans 13 amino acids. The CDR3 protein is CASSLFANYEQYF. CDR3 nucleotides: TGCGCCAGCAGCTTGTTTGCTAACTACGAGCAGTACTTC.

V is TRBV5-4 and J is TRBJ2-7; 10 positions agree with TRBD2. Germline CDR1 SGHNT, CDR2 YYREEE (reference sequence). J was trimmed by 0 bases and V by 2 bases; bases with no gene match: 5. There are 16 residues in the CDR3. CDR3: CASSLSTSGISYEQYF. The CDR3 nucleotides are TGTGCCAGCAGCTTAAGCACTAGCGGGATCTCCTACGAGCAGTACTTC.

The V gene is TRBV5-1, the J gene TRBJ1-1; a weak D match, TRBD1 (6 bases). V lost 1 base and J 2 bases, leaving 24 bases between the germline ends. The CDR3 extends over 19 amino acids. Germline V gene data show CDR1 as SGHRS and CDR2 as YFSETQ. The CDR3: CASSLYPPVVRTANTEAFF. DNA of the CDR3: TGCGCCAGCAGCTTGTACCCCCCTGTGGTAAGGACAGCCAACACTGAAGCTTTCTTT.

V and J are TRBV19 and TRBJ1-5; 7 nucleotides agree with TRBD1. With V trimmed by 3 bases and J by 7 bases, 12 bases remained unmatched. The CDR3 is made up of 16 amino acids. Germline CDR1 LNHDA, CDR2 SQIVND (reference sequence). Here the CDR3 DNA reads TGTGCCAGTAGTATCCCTAACAGGGGACGCGCGCAGCCCCAGCATTTT. It codes for CASSIPNRGRAQPQHF.